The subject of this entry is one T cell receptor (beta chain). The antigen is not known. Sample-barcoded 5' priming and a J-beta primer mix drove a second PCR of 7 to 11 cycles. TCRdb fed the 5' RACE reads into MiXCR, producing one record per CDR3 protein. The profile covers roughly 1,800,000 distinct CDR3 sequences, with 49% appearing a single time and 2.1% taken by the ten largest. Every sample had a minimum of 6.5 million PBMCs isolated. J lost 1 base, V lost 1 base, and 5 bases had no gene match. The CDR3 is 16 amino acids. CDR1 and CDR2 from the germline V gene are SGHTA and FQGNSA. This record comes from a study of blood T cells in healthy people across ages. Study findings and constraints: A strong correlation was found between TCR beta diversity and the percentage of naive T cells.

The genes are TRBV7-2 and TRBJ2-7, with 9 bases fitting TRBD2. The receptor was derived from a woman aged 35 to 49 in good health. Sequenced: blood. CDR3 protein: CASSLGGGLASYEQYF. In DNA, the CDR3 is TGTGCCAGCAGCTTAGGGGGGGGACTAGCTTCCTACGAGCAGTACTTC.